This T cell receptor beta chain was observed in a study of shared T cell receptors in the human thymus. Sequencing was performed with immunoSEQ multiplex PCR; in TCRdb, only in-frame clones are kept and a portion is missing. The sample gives around 730,000 clones, 70% to 90% of which show up once; more than 0.008% is in the top ten. V gave up 2 bases and J gave up 4 bases; unmatched junction bases: 9. Germline V gene data show CDR1 as SGHRS and CDR2 as YFSETQ. The CDR3 is 15 residues long. In addition, the sample was reused for a study of human thymus T cells. That work contributes: Samples came from healthy Finnish infants during open corrective cardiac surgery. Thymic samples were excised during corrective heart operations. Related studies noted strongly shared thymic repertoires across unrelated people.

V usage is TRBV5-1 and J usage is TRBJ2-7; TRBD2 agrees at 7 bases. The receptor comes from a girl under three years old with a congenital heart defect. The sequenced sample consisted of thymocytes. CDR3 sequence: CASSLGLVGGYEQYF. CDR3 nucleotide sequence: TGCGCCAGCAGCTTAGGACTAGTTGGCGGTTACGAGCAGTACTTC.